The next 3 T cell receptor beta chains were all read from a single sample in a study of blood T cell repertoires in COVID-19. The assay was immunoSEQ multiplex PCR, and TCRdb's table has in-frame clones only and misses some. The profile shows around 100,000 clones, around 80% of them singletons. The sample was peripheral blood. All receptors come from a human donor in a cohort sampled during active COVID-19.

V and J are TRBV4-1 and TRBJ1-5; D uncertain. The CDR3 covers 15 residues. CDR1 is MGHRA and CDR2 is YSYEKL in the germline V gene. Deletions cut 4 bases from V and 0 bases from J, with 10 bases between. The CDR3 loop reads CASSRSGDSNQPQHF. The CDR3 DNA reads TGCGCCAGCAGCCGGTCCGGTGATAGCAATCAGCCCCAGCATTTT.

V is TRBV6-5 and J is TRBJ1-2, with D hard to call. The CDR3 covers 13 residues. CDR1 MNHEY and CDR2 SVGAGI come from the germline V gene. With 7 bases removed from V and 4 bases from J, the gap between germline ends came to 13 bases. The CDR3 nucleotides read TGTGCCAGCACGCACAGTCTCCTCTATGGCTACACCTTC. This translates into CASTHSLLYGYTF.

Worth noting for this clone: This CDR3 is also generated by other DNA sequences in the sample. This chain links TRBV18 with TRBJ2-7, with 7 bases fitting TRBD1. V shed 3 bases and J 6 bases; nucleotides not matched to a gene: 2. Germline lookup yields CDR1 KGHSH and CDR2 LQKENI. The CDR3 sequence is 12 residues long. In DNA, the CDR3 is TGTGCCAGCTCACCCACAGGGGCCGAGCAGTACTTC. Its translation is CASSPTGAEQYF. The whole variable domain, remainder taken from reference TRBV18 and TRBJ2-7, is NAGVMQNPRHLVRRRGQEARLRCSPMKGHSHVYWYRQLPEEGLKFMVYLQKENIIDESGMPKERFSAEFPKEGPSILRIQQVVRGDSAAYFCASSPTGAEQYFGPGTRLTVT.